The 28 T cell receptor beta chains presented below share a single source sample, sequenced in a study of sequential checkpoint blockade in melanoma. Treatment given: randomized to nivolumab then ipilimumab (arm A) or the reverse (arm B). Assay: immunoSEQ multiplex PCR; the TCRdb copy retains only in-frame clones and omits some. Seen here are under 25,000 clones, about four fifths observed once, and the top ten hold around two fifths. The sample in question was CD8+ T cells sorted from blood (inferred from file names), obtained from a patient given nivolumab and ipilimumab in sequence. The receptors were gathered from a human donor with melanoma.

The chain is built from TRBV5-8 and TRBJ1-1; D might be TRBD1 (5 bases). The CDR3 spans 14 residues. Germline CDR1 is SGHTS and CDR2 is YDEGEE. With 0 bases removed from V and 8 bases from J, the gap between germline ends came to 14 bases. The DNA of the CDR3 is TGTGCCAGCAGCTTGGGGGGCAGGCCGTTGGAAGCTTTCTTT. Its protein product is CASSLGGRPLEAFF.

The chain is built from TRBV18 and TRBJ2-7, with D possibly TRBD2 on 6 matching bases. The CDR3 covers 15 residues. The V gene lost 3 bases and the J gene lost 0 bases, with 12 bases spanning the gap. CDR1 and CDR2 from the germline V gene are KGHSH and LQKENI. CDR3 protein: CASSPVAVSSYEQYF. CDR3 coding DNA: TGTGCCAGCTCACCGGTAGCGGTTAGCTCCTACGAGCAGTACTTC.

The V and J genes are TRBV30 and TRBJ2-6, with unresolved D. The CDR3 sequence is 13 residues long. V lost 4 bases and J 0 bases, leaving 4 bases between the germline ends. Germline CDR1 GTSNPN, CDR2 SVGIG (reference sequence). CDR3 DNA: TGTGCCTGGACCCTCTCTGGGGCCAACGTCCTGACTTTC. This encodes CAWTLSGANVLTF.

This clone was detected only a few times. The rearrangement uses TRBV27 and TRBJ1-1; the match to TRBD1 covers 8 bases. V lost 5 bases, J lost 5 bases, and 7 bases stayed unmatched. The CDR3 has 14 residues. Germline V gene data show CDR1 as MNHEY and CDR2 as SMNVEV (reference sequence). The CDR3: CASSPQDRATEAFF. CDR3 DNA sequence: TGTGCCAGCAGTCCCCAGGACAGGGCGACTGAAGCTTTCTTT.

The J gene is TRBJ2-7, the V gene TRBV2; no reliable D call. V shed 2 bases and J shed 1 base, with 12 bases lying between them. CDR3 length: 15 residues. Germline V gene data show CDR1 as SNHLY and CDR2 as FYNNEI. The CDR3 nucleotides read TGTGCCAGCAGTGAACTTGGTTTCGGGTCCTACGAGCAGTACTTC. Translating it yields CASSELGFGSYEQYF.

V usage is TRBV5-1 and J usage is TRBJ1-2; 7 bases line up with TRBD1. The CDR3 totals 18 residues. V gave up 4 bases and J gave up 7 bases; unmatched junction bases: 22. The germline CDR1 and CDR2 sequences are SGHRS and YFSETQ. The CDR3 sequence is CASSEGTVYPDDLGGYTF. CDR3 in DNA: TGCGCCAGCAGCGAGGGGACAGTCTACCCGGACGACTTGGGTGGCTACACCTTC.

The chain carries TRBV7-8 and TRBJ2-7, with TRBD1 matching over 8 bases. Germline loops: CDR1 SGHVS, CDR2 FQNEAQ. The CDR3 has 16 amino acids. Trimming took 3 bases from V and 0 from J; bases not matched to a gene: 7. This CDR3 reads CASSLGGTGLSYEQYF. In nucleotides, the CDR3 is TGTGCCAGCAGCTTGGGCGGGACAGGCCTCTCCTACGAGCAGTACTTC.

The rearrangement joins TRBV5-1 to TRBJ2-7; 8 nucleotides agree with TRBD2. The J segment lost 3 bases and the V segment lost 7 bases, leaving 12 bases of the junction unmatched. The CDR3 length is 15 residues. Germline V gives CDR1 SGHRS, CDR2 YFSETQ. The CDR3 sequence is CASREGLAVIYEQYF. In DNA, the CDR3 is TGCGCCAGCCGGGAGGGGCTAGCGGTAATCTACGAGCAGTACTTC. The full variable domain, completed using reference TRBV5-1 and TRBJ2-7, is KAGVTQTPRYLIKTRGQQVTLSCSPISGHRSVSWYQQTPGQGLQFLFEYFSETQRNKGNFPGRFSGRQFSNSRSEMNVSTLELGDSALYLCASREGLAVIYEQYFGPGTRLTVT.

This clone appeared a few times. The chain uses TRBV18 and TRBJ2-7, with TRBD2 identical over 12 bases. In germline, CDR1 is KGHSH, CDR2 LQKENI. CDR3 length equals 15 residues. J gave up 2 bases and V 8 bases, and 7 bases lay outside the gene matches. This CDR3 is CASVTSSGRAYEQYF. The CDR3, as DNA: TGTGCCAGCGTCACATCTAGCGGGAGGGCCTACGAGCAGTACTTC.

The chain uses TRBV5-6 and TRBJ2-7; 8 bases agree with TRBD2. Trimming removed 5 bases from V and 3 bases from J; junction bases left unmatched: 4. In germline, CDR1 is SGHDT, CDR2 YYEEEE. This CDR3 spans 13 amino acids. CDR3 DNA: TGTGCCAGCAGTAGCGGGACCGTCTACGAGCAGTACTTC. This gives the protein CASSSGTVYEQYF.

This chain uses TRBV7-9 with TRBJ1-1, with D perhaps matching TRBD1 (6 bases). The length of the CDR3 is 14 residues. V shed 10 bases and J shed 3 bases, with 18 bases lying between them. Germline V gene lookup returns CDR1 SEHNR and CDR2 FQNEAQ (reference sequence). This CDR3 is CATRTVVQDTEAFF. In DNA, the CDR3 is TGTGCCACAAGGACAGTCGTCCAAGACACTGAAGCTTTCTTT. Based on the CDR3 plus reference TRBV7-9 and TRBJ1-1, the full variable domain is DTGVSQNPRHKITKRGQNVTFRCDPISEHNRLYWYRQTLGQGPEFLTYFQNEAQLEKSRLLSDRFSAERPKGSFSTLEIQRTEQGDSAMYLCATRTVVQDTEAFFGQGTRLTVV.

This sequence joins TRBV11-2 and TRBJ2-1; tentative D call: TRBD2 (5 bases). V was clipped by 1 base and J by 6 bases, with 22 bases between them. The CDR3 spans 18 residues. The germline V gene has CDR1 SGHAT and CDR2 FQNNGV. CDR3: CASSLALGGTTGSNEQFF. The DNA for the CDR3 is TGTGCCAGCAGCTTAGCGCTTGGTGGCACAACGGGGAGCAATGAGCAGTTCTTC.

The J gene is TRBJ1-4, the V gene TRBV27; 7 bases are a match to TRBD1. Looked up from germline, CDR1 is MNHEY and CDR2 is SMNVEV (reference sequence). V dropped 11 bases and J dropped 2; count of bases not matched to a gene: 5. The CDR3 extends over 13 amino acids. The CDR3 DNA sequence: TGTGCCTCCAAGGACAGGACTAATGAAAAACTGTTTTTT. This encodes CASKDRTNEKLFF.

V and J are TRBV7-9 and TRBJ1-1; no clear D gene. The V end lost 5 bases, the J end lost 10 bases, and 14 bases lay between the germline ends. CDR1 is SEHNR, CDR2 FQNEAQ, per germline (reference sequence). The CDR3 covers 12 residues. CDR3: CASSRAEYVAFF. CDR3 sequence (DNA): TGTGCCAGCAGCCGTGCCGAGTATGTAGCTTTCTTT.

The chain links TRBV7-9 to TRBJ2-7; D might be TRBD1 (6 bases). V dropped 5 bases and J dropped 10 bases, with 15 bases sitting between them. Germline loops: CDR1 SEHNR, CDR2 FQNEAQ (reference sequence). This CDR3 region has 12 residues. CDR3 sequence (DNA): TGTGCCAGCAGCAGCGGACGACAGGACCAGTACTTC. Translating gives CASSSGRQDQYF.

This chain connects TRBV27 to TRBJ2-7; 11 nucleotides align to TRBD2. Germline V CDR1 and CDR2: MNHEY, SMNVEV (reference sequence). The CDR3 extends over 15 amino acids. Trimming cost V 2 bases and J 4 bases; bases outside gene matches: 4. In nucleotides, the CDR3 is TGTGCCAGCAGTTTAAGTAGCGGGAGGGCGTACGAGCAGTACTTC. It yields the protein CASSLSSGRAYEQYF.

The V call is TRBV5-1, the J call TRBJ2-1; 10 positions agree with TRBD2. J gave up 6 bases and V 4 bases, and 7 bases lay outside the gene matches. This CDR3 has 15 residues. The germline V gene encodes CDR1 SGHRS and CDR2 YFSETQ. Written as DNA, the CDR3 is TGCGCCAGCAGCGATACTAGCGGGGAATCCAATGAGCAGTTCTTC. Residues: CASSDTSGESNEQFF.

This clone was picked up one time. This CDR3 is CASSMPGFTEAFF. The CDR3 DNA reads TGTGCCAGTAGTATGCCCGGGTTCACTGAAGCTTTCTTT. The V call is TRBV19, the J call TRBJ1-1, with unresolved D. The CDR3 totals 13 residues. Germline values: CDR1 LNHDA, CDR2 SQIVND (reference sequence). V was shortened by 3 bases and J by 4 bases, with 9 bases between the two germline ends.

The chain recombines TRBV27 with TRBJ1-4; 9 nucleotides agree with TRBD1. The J segment lost 7 bases and the V segment lost 6 bases, leaving 9 bases of the junction unmatched. CDR1 MNHEY and CDR2 SMNVEV come from the germline V gene (reference sequence). This CDR3 contains 15 residues. As DNA, the CDR3 is TGTGCCAGCAGCATTGGGACAGGGCACCGTGAAAAACTGTTTTTT. It specifies CASSIGTGHREKLFF.

J is TRBJ1-1 and V is TRBV5-1; D is perhaps TRBD1 (6 bases). The germline V gene encodes CDR1 SGHRS and CDR2 YFSETQ. V was cut by 0 bases and J by 4 bases, with 13 bases left in between. This CDR3 has 15 amino acids. CDR3 coding DNA: TGCGCCAGCAGCTTGGTAGGTGCAGGGGTCACTGAAGCTTTCTTT. Encoded protein: CASSLVGAGVTEAFF.

This clone was detected only a few times. A read error is the likely source, as a far larger clone sits one nucleotide away. The rearrangement joins TRBV10-1 to TRBJ1-5, with TRBD1 identical over 7 bases. V shed 5 bases and J 4 bases; nucleotides not matched to a gene: 8. This CDR3 has 15 amino acids. Germline V gene data show CDR1 as WNHNN and CDR2 as SYGVQD (reference sequence). DNA for the CDR3: TGCGCCAGCAGTTACTCGATACAGGGGAATCAGCCCCAGCATTTT. The encoded protein is CASSYSIQGNQPQHF.

To note about this clone: Given a much more abundant clone one base away, this may be a read error. V is TRBV7-9 and J is TRBJ2-5; D unclear. The J call is uncertain, as TRBJ2-7 better fits the DNA end. The CDR3 length is 12 residues. CDR1 and CDR2 (germline): SEHNR, FQNEAQ (reference sequence). The CDR3 here is CASSLANYEQYF. The CDR3 bases are TGTGCCAGCAGCTTAGCTAACTACGAGCAGTACTTC.

The chain carries TRBV11-3 and TRBJ1-1, with D maybe TRBD1 (5 bases). This CDR3 has 16 residues. Trimming cost V 3 bases and J 6 bases, with 20 bases left between them. Germline V gene lookup returns CDR1 SGHNT and CDR2 YENEEA. The CDR3 here is CASSLGPLGGSAEAFF. CDR3 in DNA: TGTGCCAGCAGCTTGGGGCCTTTGGGGGGGTCGGCTGAAGCTTTCTTT.

This chain uses TRBV6-5 with TRBJ2-6; unclear D gene. The CDR3 contains 13 residues. V lost 6 bases and J 0 bases, leaving 3 bases between the germline ends. The germline V gene encodes CDR1 MNHEY and CDR2 SVGAGI. In DNA, the CDR3 is TGTGCCAGCAGGAGCTCTGGGGCCAACGTCCTGACTTTC. Protein product: CASRSSGANVLTF.

This chain connects TRBV7-9 to TRBJ1-1; the D is unclear. The CDR3 extends over 12 amino acids. Trimming cost V 1 base and J 8 bases, with 8 bases left between them. The V gene's germline CDR1 is SEHNR and CDR2 FQNEAQ (reference sequence). The CDR3 DNA follows: TGTGCCAGCAGCTTAGGAACTCCGGAAGCTTTCTTT. Its protein product is CASSLGTPEAFF.

This clone was picked up one time. This rearrangement joins TRBV6-6 to TRBJ1-2, with D unclear. V lost 6 bases, J lost 4 bases, and 15 bases lay in between. Germline values: CDR1 MNHNY, CDR2 SVGAGI (reference sequence). This CDR3 spans 14 amino acids. The CDR3 nucleotides are TGTGCCAGCAGAGAAAGCGGAGTGGGCTATGGCTACACCTTC. It translates to CASRESGVGYGYTF.

This clone showed up just a few times. The rearrangement uses TRBV15 and TRBJ1-5; D is unclear. The germline CDR1 and CDR2 sequences are LNHNV and YYDKDF (reference sequence). The CDR3 has 14 amino acids. With 0 bases removed from V and 3 bases from J, the gap between germline ends came to 6 bases. CDR3 amino acids: CATSRDKPNQPQHF. The CDR3 DNA reads as TGTGCCACCAGCAGAGATAAGCCCAATCAGCCCCAGCATTTT. Supplemented by reference TRBV15 and TRBJ1-5, the full variable domain reads DAMVIQNPRYQVTQFGKPVTLSCSQTLNHNVMYWYQQKSSQAPKLLFHYYDKDFNNEADTPDNFQSRRPNTSFCFLDIRSPGLGDTAMYLCATSRDKPNQPQHFGDGTRLSIL.

This clone was seen more than once but under ten times. The chain has TRBV14 and TRBJ2-7; D might be TRBD2 (6 bases). Trimming removed 1 base at V and 2 bases at J, with 6 bases between. The CDR3 covers 13 residues. Germline V gene data show CDR1 as SGHDN and CDR2 as FVKESK. CDR3 nucleotides: TGTGCCAGCAGCCAAGGGGGGGCCTACGAGCAGTACTTC. Residues: CASSQGGAYEQYF.